Following are 5 T cell receptor beta chains from one sample sequenced in a study of tumor-infiltrating lymphocytes in oesophageal squamous cell carcinoma (dated by TCRdb to 2016 to 2018). Library preparation used PCR. Data came from an Illumina HiSeq 2000. In TCRdb, the public reads were trimmed at Q25 with fastp and aligned with MiXCR, with productive beta chains retained. Rows are unified per CDR3 protein, each entry keeping the most common DNA and genes. This sample is represented by about 14,000 distinct CDR3 sequences; roughly 50% of them were singletons. In total, the top ten clones hold about 14% of the sample. The material sequenced was blood. The receptors stem from a male donor with esophageal squamous cell carcinoma.

The V and J genes are TRBV7-3 and TRBJ2-3; 9 bases line up with TRBD2. J lost 6 bases, V lost 0 bases, and 16 bases had no gene match. This CDR3 comprises 19 residues. Germline V gene data show CDR1 as SGHTA and CDR2 as FQGTGA. CDR3 region: CASSLTTSGPLYLMDTQYF. The CDR3, as DNA: TGTGCCAGCAGCTTAACTACTAGCGGGCCGCTTTACCTCATGGATACGCAGTATTTT.

This clonotype is categorized as large. V is TRBV12-3 or TRBV12-4 and J is TRBJ2-6; D is uncertain. This CDR3 region has 14 residues. The germline V and J ends were trimmed by 8 bases and 1 base, with 9 bases remaining between them. CDR3 protein: CASGGGSGANVLTF. Written as DNA, the CDR3 is TGTGCCAGCGGTGGTGGGTCTGGGGCCAACGTCCTGACTTTC.

This clonotype was counted a few times. This sequence joins TRBV29-1 and TRBJ1-1; no reliable D call. V gave up 7 bases and J gave up 5 bases, with 11 bases separating them. The CDR3 sequence is 11 residues long. Germline loops: CDR1 SQVTM, CDR2 ANQGSEA. This chain's CDR3 is CSGGLGTEAFF. The CDR3 DNA reads as TGCAGCGGCGGACTTGGGACTGAAGCTTTCTTT. The full variable domain, in which reference TRBV29-1 and TRBJ1-1 provide the parts outside the CDR3, is SAVISQKPSRDICQRGTSLTIQCQVDSQVTMMFWYRQQPGQSLTLIATANQGSEATYESGFVIDKFPISRPNLTFSTLTVSNMSPEDSSIYLCSGGLGTEAFFGQGTRLTVV.

CDR3 bases: TGTGCCAGCAGCTTACGCAACAGGGTTAACACCGGGGAGCTGTACTTC. Translated, it gives CASSLRNRVNTGELYF. This chain uses TRBV7-8 with TRBJ2-4; possibly TRBD1 for D (6 bases). Germline-derived CDR1 and CDR2 are SGHVS and FQNEAQ. Trimming pared 2 bases from V and 15 bases from J, leaving 26 bases between. The CDR3 sequence is 16 residues long.

The rearrangement uses TRBV7-2 and TRBJ1-1, with D perhaps matching TRBD1 (6 bases). The V end was cut by 1 base, the J end by 4 bases, with 10 bases between. CDR1 and CDR2 from the germline V gene are SGHTA and FQGNSA. The CDR3 length is 14 residues. CDR3 residues: CASSLVPQGTEAFF. The CDR3 DNA reads as TGTGCCAGCAGCTTAGTCCCACAGGGCACTGAAGCTTTCTTT.